The entry below describes one TCR beta chain. PCR used 60 Vbeta primers and 13 Jbeta primers. The repertoire was sequenced with immunoSEQ multiplex PCR; TCRdb's copy has only in-frame clones and lacks some. The table lists over 100,000 clones, 84% of them singletons. These data originate in a study of cytomegalovirus exposure and HLA in healthy donors. The CDR3 covers 13 residues. Germline values: CDR1 MDHEN, CDR2 SYDVKM. V lost 3 bases, J lost 7 bases, and 2 bases stayed unmatched. The sample taken for sequencing was PBMCs. This chain uses TRBV28 with TRBJ1-2, with 10 bases that match TRBD1. The TCR sequence derives from a woman under 30 in good health and CMV-seropositive. The CDR3 loop reads CASSFWDRGGYTF. CDR3 bases: TGTGCCAGCAGTTTTTGGGACAGGGGTGGCTACACCTTC.